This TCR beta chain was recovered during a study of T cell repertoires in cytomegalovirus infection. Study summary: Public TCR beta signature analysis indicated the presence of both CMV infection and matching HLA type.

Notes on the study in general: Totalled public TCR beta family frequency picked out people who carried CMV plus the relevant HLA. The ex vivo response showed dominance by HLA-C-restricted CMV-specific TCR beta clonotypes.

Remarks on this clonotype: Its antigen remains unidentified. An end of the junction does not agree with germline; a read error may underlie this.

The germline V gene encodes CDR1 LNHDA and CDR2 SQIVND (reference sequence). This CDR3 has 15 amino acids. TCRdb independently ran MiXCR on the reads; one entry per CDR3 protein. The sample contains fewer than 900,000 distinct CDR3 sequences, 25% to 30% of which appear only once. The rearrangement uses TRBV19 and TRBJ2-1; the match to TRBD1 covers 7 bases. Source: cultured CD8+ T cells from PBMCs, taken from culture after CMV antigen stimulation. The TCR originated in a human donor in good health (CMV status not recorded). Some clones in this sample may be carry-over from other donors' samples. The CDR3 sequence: CARRPAQGDLNEQFF. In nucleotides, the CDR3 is TGTGCCCGTAGGCCGGCTCAGGGGGATCTCAATGAGCAGTTCTTC.